These 13 T cell receptor beta chains were all obtained from the same sample, sequenced in a study of blood T cells in healthy people across ages. A second PCR, run for about 6 to 11 cycles, used a sample-barcoded 5' primer plus a J-beta primer mix. TCRdb called the 5' RACE reads again in MiXCR, with one record for every CDR3 protein. This table has some 1.6 million distinct CDR3 sequences, approximately 32% appearing once. The specimen sequenced was blood. These receptors all come from a woman in her 30s in good health.

This clonotype showed up just a few times. J is TRBJ2-3 and V is TRBV6-1; D may be TRBD2 (5 bases). The germline V and J ends were trimmed by 6 bases and 3 bases, with 10 bases remaining between them. Germline V lookup: CDR1 MNHNS, CDR2 SASEGT. The CDR3 totals 13 residues. The CDR3 sequence: CASSQEATDTQYF. CDR3 DNA sequence: TGTGCCAGCAGCCAGGAGGCAACAGATACGCAGTATTTT.

This chain joins TRBV11-1 and TRBJ2-1; D may be TRBD1 (6 bases). CDR3 length: 16 amino acids. Trimming pared 7 bases from V and 7 bases from J, leaving 23 bases between. Germline CDR1 and CDR2: SGHAT and FQDESV (reference sequence). The CDR3 loop reads CASTGARAGVRNEQFF. The CDR3, as DNA: TGTGCCAGCACTGGAGCTCGGGCAGGGGTACGGAATGAGCAGTTCTTC.

This clonotype has just a few counts. V usage is TRBV27 and J usage is TRBJ2-7; D gene unclear. Trimming shortened V by 10 bases and J by 10 bases, and 17 bases separated the two germline ends. The germline V gene has CDR1 MNHEY and CDR2 SMNVEV (reference sequence). There are 11 residues in the CDR3. The CDR3 spells CANHALWAQYF. The CDR3 DNA reads as TGTGCCAACCACGCGCTGTGGGCCCAGTACTTC.

The V and J genes are TRBV20-1 and TRBJ2-3; tentatively, D is TRBD1 (5 bases). Germline CDR1 is DFQATT and CDR2 is SNEGSKA (reference sequence). CDR3 size: 15 residues. The V and J ends lost 2 bases and 4 bases respectively, with 16 bases between them. The CDR3 sequence: CSARSPQGTADTQYF. As DNA, the CDR3 is TGCAGTGCTAGAAGCCCCCAGGGTACAGCAGATACGCAGTATTTT.

The chain employs TRBV29-1 and TRBJ1-1, with TRBD1 as a possible D gene (5 bases). Germline CDR1 SQVTM, CDR2 ANQGSEA. Trimming took 6 bases from V and 3 from J, leaving 11 bases between them. The CDR3 totals 12 residues. CDR3 region: CSVKGSDTEAFF. The CDR3 coding sequence is TGCAGCGTCAAGGGGTCCGACACTGAAGCTTTCTTT.

The CDR3, as DNA: TGCGCCAGCAGCCTCGGTCTCCAGCGGCCCCTGAAGGAGACCCAGTACTTC. Translated: CASSLGLQRPLKETQYF. The chain has TRBV5-1 and TRBJ2-5, with D maybe TRBD2 (5 bases). Germline assignment: CDR1 SGHRS and CDR2 YFSETQ. V was shortened by 4 bases and J by 5 bases, with 24 bases between the two germline ends. The CDR3 runs to 17 residues.

This clonotype has more than one count but fewer than ten. The rearrangement uses TRBV5-1 and TRBJ2-1; the D call may be TRBD1 or TRBD2 (5 bases each). Trimming left V 3 bases short and J 0 bases short, with 16 bases between. The CDR3 loop spans 17 amino acids. Germline assignment: CDR1 SGHRS and CDR2 YFSETQ. CDR3 region: CASSSGVVGGSYNEQFF. CDR3 nucleotide sequence: TGCGCCAGCAGCTCGGGCGTAGTTGGGGGCTCCTACAATGAGCAGTTCTTC.

The chain recombines TRBV11-1 with TRBJ2-7, with D perhaps assigned TRBD1 or TRBD2 (5 bases each). This CDR3 has 15 residues. Germline V CDR1 and CDR2: SGHAT, FQDESV (reference sequence). V was trimmed by 5 bases and J by 6 bases, leaving 20 bases between them. DNA of the CDR3: TGTGCCAGCAGCAGCACCGGGACGTTAAGGCCCGAGCAGTACTTC. The encoded protein is CASSSTGTLRPEQYF.

This clonotype was picked up a small number of times. The J gene is TRBJ2-7, the V gene TRBV5-1, with 9 bases that match TRBD2. CDR3 length: 16 amino acids. J was trimmed by 0 bases and V by 2 bases; bases with no gene match: 6. Per germline, CDR1 SGHRS and CDR2 YFSETQ. Here the CDR3 DNA reads TGCGCCAGCAGCTTCCGGAAGCGGGAGGACTCCTACGAGCAGTACTTC. It translates to CASSFRKREDSYEQYF.

The genes are TRBV5-1 and TRBJ2-2, with D possibly TRBD2 on 5 matching bases. This CDR3 has 14 residues. Trimming left V 7 bases short and J 5 bases short, with 15 bases between. In germline, CDR1 is SGHRS, CDR2 YFSETQ. This chain's CDR3 is CASAPGSGTGELFF. The CDR3 nucleotides read TGCGCCAGCGCCCCAGGTTCGGGGACCGGGGAGCTGTTTTTT.

The chain is built from TRBV20-1 and TRBJ2-4; D is possibly TRBD1 (5 bases). The J call may be incorrect, as the DNA end agrees better with TRBJ2-7. Germline CDR1 is DFQATT and CDR2 is SNEGSKA (reference sequence). This CDR3 region has 14 residues. The CDR3 DNA sequence: TGCAGTGCTAGAGATTTAAGCAGGGACTACGAGCAGTACTTC. Protein sequence: CSARDLSRDYEQYF.

The rearrangement links TRBV3-1 to TRBJ1-5, with a possible D match to TRBD1 (5 bases). Germline assignment: CDR1 LGHDT and CDR2 YNNKEL (reference sequence). Trimming left V 3 bases short and J 5 bases short, with 11 bases between. The CDR3 sequence is 14 residues long. The CDR3 sequence is CASSQLGVDQPQHF. CDR3 nucleotides: TGTGCCAGCAGCCAGCTAGGGGTCGATCAGCCCCAGCATTTT.

This chain connects TRBV2 to TRBJ1-6; the D gene is possibly TRBD1 (5 bases). With 6 bases removed from V and 6 bases from J, the gap between germline ends came to 12 bases. CDR3 length equals 14 residues. Germline CDR1 SNHLY, CDR2 FYNNEI. CDR3 nucleotide sequence: TGTGCCAGCAGGAAGACAGCGCTTAATTCACCCCTCCACTTT. It encodes CASRKTALNSPLHF.